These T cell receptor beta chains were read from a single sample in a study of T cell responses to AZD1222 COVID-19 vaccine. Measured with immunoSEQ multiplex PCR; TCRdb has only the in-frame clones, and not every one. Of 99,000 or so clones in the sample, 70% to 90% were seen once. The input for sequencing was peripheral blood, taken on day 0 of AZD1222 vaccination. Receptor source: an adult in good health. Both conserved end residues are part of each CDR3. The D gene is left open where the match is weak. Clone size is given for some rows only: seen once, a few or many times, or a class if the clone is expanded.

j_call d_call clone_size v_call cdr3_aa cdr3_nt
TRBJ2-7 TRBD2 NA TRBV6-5 CASSYFPSGLTIEQYF TGTGCCAGCAGTTACTTCCCTAGCGGCCTAACAATCGAGCAGTACTTC
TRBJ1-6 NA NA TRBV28 CASSGQSNSPLHF TGTGCCAGCAGCGGACAGTCGAATTCACCCCTCCACTTT
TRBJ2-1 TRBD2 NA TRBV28 CASRPSGRAINEQFF TGTGCCAGCAGACCCAGCGGGAGGGCCATCAATGAGCAGTTCTTC
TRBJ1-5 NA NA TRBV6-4 CASSEGTGFGNQPQHF TGTGCCAGCAGTGAGGGAACAGGGTTCGGCAATCAGCCCCAGCATTTT
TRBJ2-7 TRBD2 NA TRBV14 CASSLAGGRYEQYF TGTGCCAGCTCCTTAGCGGGAGGGAGGTACGAGCAGTACTTC
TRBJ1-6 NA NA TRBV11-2 CASSFETFPVGNSPLHF TGTGCCAGCAGCTTTGAGACTTTTCCCGTAGGGAATTCACCCCTCCACTTT
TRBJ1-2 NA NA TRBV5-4 CASSPAGDNNYGYTF TGTGCCAGCAGCCCCGCCGGAGACAATAACTATGGCTACACCTTC
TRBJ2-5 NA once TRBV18 CASSQGRTQETQYF TGTGCCAGCTCGCAGGGCCGCACCCAAGAGACCCAGTACTTC
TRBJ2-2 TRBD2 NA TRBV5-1 CASSPPRGVSGELFF TGCGCCAGCAGCCCCCCCCGGGGGGTGAGCGGGGAGCTGTTTTTT
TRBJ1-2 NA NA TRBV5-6 CASSFKGFLYGYTF TGTGCCAGCAGCTTCAAAGGATTCCTCTATGGCTACACCTTC
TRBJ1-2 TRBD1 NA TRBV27 CASSLGQGLLYTF TGTGCCAGCAGTTTGGGACAGGGGTTGCTCTACACCTTC
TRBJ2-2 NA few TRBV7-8 CASSFIAGDTGELFF TGTGCCAGCAGCTTTATCGCAGGTGACACCGGGGAGCTGTTTTTT
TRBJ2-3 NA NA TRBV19 CASSIGRDTQYF TGTGCCAGTAGTATAGGGAGGGATACGCAGTATTTT
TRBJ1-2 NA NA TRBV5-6 CASSTGQSGYGYTF TGTGCCAGCAGCACCGGACAGTCAGGGTATGGCTACACCTTC
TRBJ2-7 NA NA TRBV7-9 CASSSAFSQGQYEQYF TGTGCCAGCAGCTCTGCTTTTTCTCAGGGCCAGTACGAGCAGTACTTC
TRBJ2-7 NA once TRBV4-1 CASSQASRPYEQYF TGCGCCAGCAGCCAGGCTAGCAGACCGTACGAGCAGTACTTC
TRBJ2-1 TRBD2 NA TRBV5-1 CASSTGTSSSSYNEQFF TGCGCCAGCAGCACCGGGACTAGCTCTAGCTCCTACAATGAGCAGTTCTTC
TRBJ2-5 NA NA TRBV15 CATSRDAGKETQYF TGTGCCACCAGCAGAGATGCGGGCAAAGAGACCCAGTACTTC
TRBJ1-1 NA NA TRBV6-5 CASSYGLYTEAFF TGTGCCAGCAGTTACGGTTTGTACACTGAAGCTTTCTTT
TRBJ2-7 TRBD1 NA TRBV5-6 CASSIGTAYEQYF TGTGCCAGCAGCATTGGGACAGCCTACGAGCAGTACTTC
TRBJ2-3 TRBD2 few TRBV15 CATSGLTASGRPDTQYF TGTGCCACCAGCGGACTAACAGCTAGCGGGAGGCCAGATACGCAGTATTTT
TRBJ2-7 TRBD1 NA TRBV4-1 CASSPTGESSYEQYF TGCGCCAGCAGTCCTACAGGGGAAAGCTCCTACGAGCAGTACTTC
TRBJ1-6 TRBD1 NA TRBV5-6 CASSLGGQTVNSPLHF TGTGCCAGCAGCTTGGGGGGACAGACCGTTAATTCACCCCTCCACTTT
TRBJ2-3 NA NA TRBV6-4 CASSDSQGSTDTQYF TGTGCCAGCAGTGACAGCCAGGGAAGCACAGATACGCAGTATTTT
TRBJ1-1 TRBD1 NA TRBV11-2 CASSQRGRGTEAFF TGTGCCAGCAGCCAAAGGGGGCGAGGCACTGAAGCTTTCTTT
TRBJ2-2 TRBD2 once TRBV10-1 CAPRGALAGPGELFF TGCGCCCCACGTGGCGCGCTAGCGGGGCCCGGGGAGCTGTTTTTT
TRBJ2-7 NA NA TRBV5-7 CASSLVGSYEQYF TGTGCCAGCAGCTTGGTTGGTTCCTACGAGCAGTACTTC
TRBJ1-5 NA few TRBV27 CASSLSGSGNQPQHF TGTGCCAGCAGTTTATCAGGGTCGGGCAATCAGCCCCAGCATTTT
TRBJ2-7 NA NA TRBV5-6 CASSGISRVNSYEQYF TGTGCCAGCAGCGGGATCTCCCGGGTAAACTCCTACGAGCAGTACTTC
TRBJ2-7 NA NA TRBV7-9 CASSPNRPGEQYF TGTGCCAGCAGCCCGAATCGACCTGGCGAGCAGTACTTC
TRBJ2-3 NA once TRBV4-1 CASSQGSTDTQYF TGCGCCAGCAGCCAGGGATCGACAGATACGCAGTATTTT
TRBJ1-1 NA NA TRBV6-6 CASSYIGGEAFF TGTGCCAGCAGTTATATTGGCGGTGAAGCTTTCTTT